The entry below describes one T cell receptor (beta chain). These data belong to a study of cytomegalovirus exposure and HLA in healthy donors. The CDR3 contains 14 residues. Germline CDR1 and CDR2: MNHEY and SMNVEV (reference sequence). J gave up 8 bases and V 2 bases, and 5 bases lay outside the gene matches. The PCR was carried out with 60 Vbeta primers and 13 Jbeta primers. Clones were read by immunoSEQ multiplex PCR, and TCRdb kept only the in-frame ones, dropping some. The sample contains approximately 110,000 clones, about four fifths of which appear only once. The TCR comes from a woman in her twenties or thirties in good health and CMV-seronegative. The rearrangement joins TRBV27 to TRBJ1-2; 10 positions match TRBD1. Sequencing was performed on PBMCs. The CDR3 reads CASSLQGTGVGYTF. The CDR3 DNA reads as TGTGCCAGCAGTTTACAAGGGACAGGGGTCGGCTACACCTTC.